This record covers a single T cell receptor (beta chain). The data belong to a study of control samples from healthy donors and cancer patients. Some clones are missing from TCRdb's copy, which holds only in-frame ones; the method was immunoSEQ multiplex PCR. The sample lists 60,000 to 75,000 clones; about 87% were seen once. This CDR3 contains 18 residues. CDR1 and CDR2 from the germline V gene are MDHEN and SYDVKM. Losses at the gene ends were 7 bases for V and 7 bases for J; bases not matched to a gene: 18. V is TRBV28 and J is TRBJ1-6; 8 positions agree with TRBD1. This clonotype was sampled from a woman aged 50 to 60 with head and neck cancer. The sequencing sample was made of PBMCs. The CDR3 nucleotides are TGTGCCAGCACCACAACAGGGGGGATAATGCTTGGAAATTCACCCCTCCACTTT. It yields the protein CASTTTGGIMLGNSPLHF.